A selection of T cell receptor beta chains follows, all from one sample in a study of T cells expressing NK-cell markers. TCRdb processed the 5' RACE reads again and assigns one entry to each CDR3 protein, with no DNA. The sample table sets out under 500,000 distinct CDR3 sequences. Sequences were obtained from blood T cells: a sorted CD56 or NKG2C T cell subset, CD4+ or CD8+ T cells, or bulk PBMC T cells (not recorded which). These receptor sequences come from a woman aged 18-69 years in good health. The CDR3 runs from the conserved cysteine through the conserved F or W.

CDR3 protein: CASSPQGQSYEQYF
J gene: TRBJ2-7
V gene: TRBV27

CDR3 protein: CASSQYRGSAEAFF
J gene: TRBJ1-1
V gene: TRBV6-1

CDR3 protein: CATSRGGTGIYEQYF
J gene: TRBJ2-7
V gene: TRBV15

CDR3 protein: CASSQSGTPQETQYF
J gene: TRBJ2-5
V gene: TRBV5-1

CDR3 protein: CASSFLYEQYF
J gene: TRBJ2-7
V gene: TRBV7-2

CDR3 protein: CASSSHEEKLFF
J gene: TRBJ1-4
V gene: TRBV18

CDR3 protein: CASIRTSTDTQYF
J gene: TRBJ2-3
V gene: TRBV2

CDR3 protein: CASSVDASVHGELFF
J gene: TRBJ2-2
V gene: TRBV9

CDR3 protein: CASRRIGDSPLHF
J gene: TRBJ1-6
V gene: TRBV6-1

CDR3 protein: CSAETDRGLTGELFF
J gene: TRBJ2-2
V gene: TRBV20-1

CDR3 protein: CASNQPEETQYF
J gene: TRBJ2-5
V gene: TRBV5-4

CDR3 protein: CASTTTRREEFF
J gene: TRBJ2-1
V gene: TRBV21-1

CDR3 protein: CASSLALGAGELFF
J gene: TRBJ2-2
V gene: TRBV18

CDR3 protein: CASGRGIQETQYF
J gene: TRBJ2-5
V gene: TRBV23-1

CDR3 protein: CSVVSRDFYEQFF
J gene: TRBJ2-1
V gene: TRBV29-1

CDR3 protein: CASSLQLRNTIYF
J gene: TRBJ1-3
V gene: TRBV12-3/TRBV12-4

CDR3 protein: CASSLASREAFF
J gene: TRBJ1-1
V gene: TRBV7-2

CDR3 protein: CSARDPRVPKETQYF
J gene: TRBJ2-5
V gene: TRBV20-1

CDR3 protein: CASSHGTGLLYGYTF
J gene: TRBJ1-2
V gene: TRBV12-3/TRBV12-4

CDR3 protein: CASSIPGAYEQYF
J gene: TRBJ2-7
V gene: TRBV5-1

CDR3 protein: CASTQGWGNEQFF
J gene: TRBJ2-1
V gene: TRBV19

CDR3 protein: CASSYSSGRGTDTQYF
J gene: TRBJ2-3
V gene: TRBV6-2/TRBV6-3

CDR3 protein: CASSLTSGRFSSYNEQFF
J gene: TRBJ2-1
V gene: TRBV7-3

CDR3 protein: CASTNPLQEGDGELFF
J gene: TRBJ2-2
V gene: TRBV25-1

CDR3 protein: CASSALWTPSSYNEQFF
J gene: TRBJ2-1
V gene: TRBV6-1

CDR3 protein: CSARPALRGEQFF
J gene: TRBJ2-1
V gene: TRBV20-1

CDR3 protein: CASSQGPSQRETQYF
J gene: TRBJ2-5
V gene: TRBV5-1

CDR3 protein: CSVEQGNTGELFF
J gene: TRBJ2-2
V gene: TRBV29-1

CDR3 protein: CSAFIRAEDTEAFF
J gene: TRBJ1-1
V gene: TRBV20-1

CDR3 protein: CASSEIGTNEKLFF
J gene: TRBJ1-4
V gene: TRBV9

CDR3 protein: CASSYSIVGGQFF
J gene: TRBJ2-1
V gene: TRBV6-2/TRBV6-3

CDR3 protein: CASSYAGTGFRLRAFF
J gene: TRBJ1-1
V gene: TRBV6-2/TRBV6-3

CDR3 protein: CASSLKRNTEAFF
J gene: TRBJ1-1
V gene: TRBV28

CDR3 protein: CASSFYVGPYEQYF
J gene: TRBJ2-7
V gene: TRBV7-2

CDR3 protein: CASSDGGNQPQHF
J gene: TRBJ1-5
V gene: TRBV7-2

CDR3 protein: CASSLGATGHTEAFF
J gene: TRBJ1-1
V gene: TRBV27

CDR3 protein: CAWSVEDTQYF
J gene: TRBJ2-3
V gene: TRBV30

CDR3 protein: CSAGQGGQETQYF
J gene: TRBJ2-5
V gene: TRBV20-1

CDR3 protein: CATSRDSGAPNEQFF
J gene: TRBJ2-1
V gene: TRBV15

CDR3 protein: CASSFETYRQGSHF
J gene: TRBJ2-3
V gene: TRBV12-3/TRBV12-4

CDR3 protein: CSGTETASGTQYF
J gene: TRBJ2-3
V gene: TRBV20-1

CDR3 protein: CSVEDGTVSYEQYF
J gene: TRBJ2-7
V gene: TRBV29-1

CDR3 protein: CSVDSPTGNTIYF
J gene: TRBJ1-3
V gene: TRBV29-1

CDR3 protein: CASSILGQGNTEAFF
J gene: TRBJ1-1
V gene: TRBV19

CDR3 protein: CASSPGTGKSTDTQYF
J gene: TRBJ2-3
V gene: TRBV11-2

CDR3 protein: CASNTGSYGYTF
J gene: TRBJ1-2
V gene: TRBV6-2/TRBV6-3

CDR3 protein: CASSTREGAGGTDTQYF
J gene: TRBJ2-3
V gene: TRBV7-2

CDR3 protein: CAISESPGNEQFF
J gene: TRBJ2-1
V gene: TRBV10-3

CDR3 protein: CSVRDRGNEQYF
J gene: TRBJ2-7
V gene: TRBV29-1

CDR3 protein: CASSLGKSGYTF
J gene: TRBJ1-2
V gene: TRBV11-2

CDR3 protein: CASSGDYREQYF
J gene: TRBJ2-7
V gene: TRBV7-6

CDR3 protein: CASSLNGAQETQYF
J gene: TRBJ2-5
V gene: TRBV7-9

CDR3 protein: CASSWQWEQYF
J gene: TRBJ2-7
V gene: TRBV28